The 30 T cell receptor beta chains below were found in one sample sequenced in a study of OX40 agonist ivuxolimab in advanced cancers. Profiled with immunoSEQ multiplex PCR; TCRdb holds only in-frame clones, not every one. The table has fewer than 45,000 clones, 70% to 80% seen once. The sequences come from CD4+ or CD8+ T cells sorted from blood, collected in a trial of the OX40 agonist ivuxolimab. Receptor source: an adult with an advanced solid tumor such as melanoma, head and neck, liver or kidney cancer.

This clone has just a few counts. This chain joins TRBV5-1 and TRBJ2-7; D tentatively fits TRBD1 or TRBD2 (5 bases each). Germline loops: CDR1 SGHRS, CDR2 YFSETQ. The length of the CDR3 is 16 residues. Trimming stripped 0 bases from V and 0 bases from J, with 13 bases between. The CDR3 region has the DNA TGCGCCAGCAGCTTGGCCATAGGGACCCACTCCTACGAGCAGTACTTC. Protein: CASSLAIGTHSYEQYF. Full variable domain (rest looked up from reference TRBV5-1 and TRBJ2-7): KAGVTQTPRYLIKTRGQQVTLSCSPISGHRSVSWYQQTPGQGLQFLFEYFSETQRNKGNFPGRFSGRQFSNSRSEMNVSTLELGDSALYLCASSLAIGTHSYEQYFGPGTRLTVT.

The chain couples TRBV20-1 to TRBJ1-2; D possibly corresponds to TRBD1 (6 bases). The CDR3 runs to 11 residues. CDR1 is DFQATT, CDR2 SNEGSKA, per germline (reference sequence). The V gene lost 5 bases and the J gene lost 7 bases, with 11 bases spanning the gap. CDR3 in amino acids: CSARQDFGYTF. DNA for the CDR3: TGCAGTGCTCGACAGGATTTTGGCTACACCTTC.

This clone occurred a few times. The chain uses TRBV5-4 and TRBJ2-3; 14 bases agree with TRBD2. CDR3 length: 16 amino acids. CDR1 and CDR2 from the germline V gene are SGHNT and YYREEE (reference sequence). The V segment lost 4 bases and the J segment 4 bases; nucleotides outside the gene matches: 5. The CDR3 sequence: CASSRWTSGGSDTQYF. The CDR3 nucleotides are TGTGCCAGCAGCCGATGGACTAGCGGGGGGTCAGATACGCAGTATTTT. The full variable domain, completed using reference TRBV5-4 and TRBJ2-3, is ETGVTQSPTHLIKTRGQQVTLRCSSQSGHNTVSWYQQALGQGPQFIFQYYREEENGRGNFPPRFSGLQFPNYSSELNVNALELDDSALYLCASSRWTSGGSDTQYFGPGTRLTVL.

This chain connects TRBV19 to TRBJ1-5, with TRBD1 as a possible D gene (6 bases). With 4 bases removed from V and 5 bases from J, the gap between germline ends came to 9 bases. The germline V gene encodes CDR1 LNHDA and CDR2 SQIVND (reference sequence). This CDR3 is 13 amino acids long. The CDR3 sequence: CASSTRTDQPQHF. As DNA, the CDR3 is TGTGCCAGTAGTACCAGGACAGATCAGCCCCAGCATTTT.

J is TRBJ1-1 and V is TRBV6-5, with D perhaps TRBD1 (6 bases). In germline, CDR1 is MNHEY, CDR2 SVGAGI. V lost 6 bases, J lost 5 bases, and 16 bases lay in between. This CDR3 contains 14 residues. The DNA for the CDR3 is TGTGCCAGCAGCTTGACAGGCGGTTTGACTGAAGCTTTCTTT. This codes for CASSLTGGLTEAFF.

The CDR3 region has the DNA TGCGCCAGCACCTTCGGCGCCAGGGCGGATTTGGAGACCCAGTACTTC. This codes for CASTFGARADLETQYF. The V call is TRBV5-1, the J call TRBJ2-5, with D perhaps matching TRBD1 (5 bases). The V and J ends lost 6 bases and 5 bases respectively, with 23 bases between them. CDR1 and CDR2 from the germline V gene are SGHRS and YFSETQ. CDR3 length: 16 amino acids.

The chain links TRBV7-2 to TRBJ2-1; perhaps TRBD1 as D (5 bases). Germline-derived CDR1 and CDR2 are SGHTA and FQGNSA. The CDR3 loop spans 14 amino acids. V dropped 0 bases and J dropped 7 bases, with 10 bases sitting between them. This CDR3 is CASSLAAGNNEQFF. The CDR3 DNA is TGTGCCAGCAGCTTAGCAGCAGGGAATAATGAGCAGTTCTTC.

In nucleotides, the CDR3 is TGTGCCAGCAGTTCCCTTCAGGGTTTTCTAGACAATGAGCAGTTCTTC. It codes for CASSSLQGFLDNEQFF. The chain couples TRBV28 to TRBJ2-1, with D maybe TRBD1 (5 bases). This CDR3 is 16 amino acids long. Germline-derived CDR1 and CDR2 are MDHEN and SYDVKM. Trimming removed 4 bases from V and 5 bases from J, with 18 bases in between. Supplemented by reference TRBV28 and TRBJ2-1, the full variable domain reads DVKVTQSSRYLVKRTGEKVFLECVQDMDHENMFWYRQDPGLGLRLIYFSYDVKMKEKGDIPEGYSVSREKKERFSLILESASTNQTSMYLCASSSLQGFLDNEQFFGPGTRLTVL.

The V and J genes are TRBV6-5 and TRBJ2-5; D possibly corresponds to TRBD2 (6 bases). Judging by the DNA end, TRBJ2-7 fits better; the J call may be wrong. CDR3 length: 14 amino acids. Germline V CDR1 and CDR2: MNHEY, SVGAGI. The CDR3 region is CASSRGTRSYEQYF. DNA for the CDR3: TGTGCCAGCAGTCGGGGGACCCGCTCCTACGAGCAGTACTTC.

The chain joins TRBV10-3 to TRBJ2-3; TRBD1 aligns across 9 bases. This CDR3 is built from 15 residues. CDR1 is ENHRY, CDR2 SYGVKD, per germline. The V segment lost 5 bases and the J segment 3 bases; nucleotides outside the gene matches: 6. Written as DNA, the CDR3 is TGTGCCATCAGTCCGTGGGGACAGGGTACAGATACGCAGTATTTT. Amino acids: CAISPWGQGTDTQYF.

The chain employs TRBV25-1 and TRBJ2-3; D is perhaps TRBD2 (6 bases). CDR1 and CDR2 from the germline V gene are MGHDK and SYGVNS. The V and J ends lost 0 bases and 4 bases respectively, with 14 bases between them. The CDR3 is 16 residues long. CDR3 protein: CASSEYGGSGPDTQYF. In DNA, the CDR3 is TGTGCCAGCAGTGAATATGGGGGGTCGGGCCCAGATACGCAGTATTTT.

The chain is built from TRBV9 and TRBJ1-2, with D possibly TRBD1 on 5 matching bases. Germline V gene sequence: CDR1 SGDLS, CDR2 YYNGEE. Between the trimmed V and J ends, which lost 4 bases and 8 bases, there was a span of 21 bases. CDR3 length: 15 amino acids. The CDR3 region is CASSPSGGSGYGYTF. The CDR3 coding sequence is TGTGCCAGCAGCCCGTCCGGGGGGAGTGGATACGGCTACACCTTC.

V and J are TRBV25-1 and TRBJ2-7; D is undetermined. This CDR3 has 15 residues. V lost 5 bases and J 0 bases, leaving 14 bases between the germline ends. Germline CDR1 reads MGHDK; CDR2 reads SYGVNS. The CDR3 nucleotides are TGTGCCAGCAGTTTGGTGTGGGCCGTCTCCTACGAGCAGTACGTC. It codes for CASSLVWAVSYEQYV.

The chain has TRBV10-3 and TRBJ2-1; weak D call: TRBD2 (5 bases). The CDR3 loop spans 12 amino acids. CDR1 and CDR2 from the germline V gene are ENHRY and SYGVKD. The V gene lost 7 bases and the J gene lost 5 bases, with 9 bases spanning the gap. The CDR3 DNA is TGTGCCATCACGGGGAGAAACAATGAGCAGTTCTTC. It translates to CAITGRNNEQFF.

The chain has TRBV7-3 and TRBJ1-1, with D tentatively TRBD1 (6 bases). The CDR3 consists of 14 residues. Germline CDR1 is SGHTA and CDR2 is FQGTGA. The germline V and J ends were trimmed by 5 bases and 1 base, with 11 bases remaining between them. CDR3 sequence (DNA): TGTGCCAGCAGCAAGCAGGGGAGGAACACTGAAGCTTTCTTT. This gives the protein CASSKQGRNTEAFF.

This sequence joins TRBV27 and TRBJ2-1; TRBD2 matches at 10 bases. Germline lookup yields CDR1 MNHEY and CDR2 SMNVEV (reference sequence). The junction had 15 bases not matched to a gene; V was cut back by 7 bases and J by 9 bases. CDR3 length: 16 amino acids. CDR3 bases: TGTGCCAGCACCTCCCTCGGACTAGCGGAGGGGAGTGAGCAGTTCTTC. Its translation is CASTSLGLAEGSEQFF.

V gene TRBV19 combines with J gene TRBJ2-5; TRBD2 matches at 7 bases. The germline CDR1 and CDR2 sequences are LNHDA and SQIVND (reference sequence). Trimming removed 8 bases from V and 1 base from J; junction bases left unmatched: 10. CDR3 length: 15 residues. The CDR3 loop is CASSAGVKLQETQYF. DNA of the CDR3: TGTGCCAGTTCCGCGGGGGTGAAACTCCAAGAGACCCAGTACTTC.

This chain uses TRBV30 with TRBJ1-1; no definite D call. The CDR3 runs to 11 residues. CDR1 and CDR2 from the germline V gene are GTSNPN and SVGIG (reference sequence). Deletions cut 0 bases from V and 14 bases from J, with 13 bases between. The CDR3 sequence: CAWSVSYYGFF. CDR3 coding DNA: TGTGCCTGGAGTGTATCCTATTACGGGTTCTTT.

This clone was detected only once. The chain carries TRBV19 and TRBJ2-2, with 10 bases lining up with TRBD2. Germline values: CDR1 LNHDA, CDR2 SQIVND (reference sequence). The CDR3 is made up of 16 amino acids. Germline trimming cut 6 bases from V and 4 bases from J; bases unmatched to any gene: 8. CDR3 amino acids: CASRLAGTSATGELFF. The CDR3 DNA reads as TGTGCCAGTAGATTAGCCGGGACTAGCGCCACCGGGGAGCTGTTTTTT. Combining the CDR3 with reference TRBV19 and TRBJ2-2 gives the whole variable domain DGGITQSPKYLFRKEGQNVTLSCEQNLNHDAMYWYRQDPGQGLRLIYYSQIVNDFQKGDIAEGYSVSREKKESFPLTVTSAQKNPTAFYLCASRLAGTSATGELFFGEGSRLTVL.

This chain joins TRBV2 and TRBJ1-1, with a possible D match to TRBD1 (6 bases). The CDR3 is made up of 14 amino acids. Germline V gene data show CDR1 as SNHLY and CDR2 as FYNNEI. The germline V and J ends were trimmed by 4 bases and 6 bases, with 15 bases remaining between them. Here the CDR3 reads CASSATGTSPEAFF. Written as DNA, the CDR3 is TGTGCCAGCAGTGCCACAGGGACGAGCCCTGAAGCTTTCTTT.

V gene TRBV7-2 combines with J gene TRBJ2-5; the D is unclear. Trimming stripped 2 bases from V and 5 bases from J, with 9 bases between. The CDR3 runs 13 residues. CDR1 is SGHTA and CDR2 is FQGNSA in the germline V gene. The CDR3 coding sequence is TGTGCCAGCAGCTTATTCCTCGTGGAGACCCAGTACTTC. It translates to CASSLFLVETQYF. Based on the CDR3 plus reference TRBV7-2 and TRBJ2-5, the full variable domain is GAGVSQSPSNKVTEKGKDVELRCDPISGHTALYWYRQSLGQGLEFLIYFQGNSAPDKSGLPSDRFSAERTGGSVSTLTIQRTQQEDSAVYLCASSLFLVETQYFGPGTRLLVL.

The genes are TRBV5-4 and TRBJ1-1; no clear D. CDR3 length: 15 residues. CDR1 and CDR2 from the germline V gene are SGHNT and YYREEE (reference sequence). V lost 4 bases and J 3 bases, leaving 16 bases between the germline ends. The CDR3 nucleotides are TGTGCCAGCAGCGTCGGGCTCGGGCGCGACACTGAAGCTTTCTTT. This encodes CASSVGLGRDTEAFF.

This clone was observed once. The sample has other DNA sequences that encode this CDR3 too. As DNA, the CDR3 is TGTGCCAGCAGGCGGGGAGAGACCCAGTACTTC. Encoded protein: CASRRGETQYF. This chain connects TRBV2 to TRBJ2-5; possible D gene TRBD2, 6 bases. Germline assignment: CDR1 SNHLY and CDR2 FYNNEI. The CDR3 is 11 residues long. The germline V and J ends were trimmed by 6 bases and 4 bases, with 6 bases remaining between them.

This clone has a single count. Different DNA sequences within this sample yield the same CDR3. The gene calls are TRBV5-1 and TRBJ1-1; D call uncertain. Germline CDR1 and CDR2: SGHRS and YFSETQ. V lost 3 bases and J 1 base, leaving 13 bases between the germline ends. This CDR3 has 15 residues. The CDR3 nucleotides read TGCGCCAGCAGCTCAGGCCTGGGTACGAACACTGAAGCTTTCTTT. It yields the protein CASSSGLGTNTEAFF.

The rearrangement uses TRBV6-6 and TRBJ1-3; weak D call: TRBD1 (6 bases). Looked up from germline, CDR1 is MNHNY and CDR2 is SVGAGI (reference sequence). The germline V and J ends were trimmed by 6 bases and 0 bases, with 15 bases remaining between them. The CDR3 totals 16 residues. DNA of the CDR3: TGTGCCAGCAGGGTTACAGGGTATTACTCTGGAAACACCATATATTTT. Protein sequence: CASRVTGYYSGNTIYF.

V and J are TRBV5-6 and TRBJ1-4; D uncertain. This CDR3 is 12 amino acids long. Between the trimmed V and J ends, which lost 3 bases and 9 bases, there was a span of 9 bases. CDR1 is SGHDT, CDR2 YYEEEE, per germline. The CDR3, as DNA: TGTGCCAGCAGCTCAGTGGGGAAAAAACTGTTTTTT. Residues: CASSSVGKKLFF.

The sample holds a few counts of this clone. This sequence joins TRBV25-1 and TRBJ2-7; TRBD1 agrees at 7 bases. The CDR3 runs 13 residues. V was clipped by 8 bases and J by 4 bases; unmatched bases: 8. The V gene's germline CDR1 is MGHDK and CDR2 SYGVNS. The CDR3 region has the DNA TGTGCCAGCGCGTGGGGACAGAATTACGAGCAGTACTTC. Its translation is CASAWGQNYEQYF.

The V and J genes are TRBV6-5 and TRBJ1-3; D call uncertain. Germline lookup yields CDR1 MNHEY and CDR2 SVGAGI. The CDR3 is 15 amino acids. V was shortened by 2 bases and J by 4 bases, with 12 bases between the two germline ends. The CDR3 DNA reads TGTGCCAGCAGTTACAGTAGAGGGAGAGGAAACACCATATATTTT. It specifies CASSYSRGRGNTIYF.

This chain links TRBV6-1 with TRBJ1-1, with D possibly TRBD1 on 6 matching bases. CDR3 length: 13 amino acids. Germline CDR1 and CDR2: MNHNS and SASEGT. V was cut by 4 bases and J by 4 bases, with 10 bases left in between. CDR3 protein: CASSARDITEAFF. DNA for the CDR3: TGTGCCAGCAGTGCCCGGGACATCACTGAAGCTTTCTTT.

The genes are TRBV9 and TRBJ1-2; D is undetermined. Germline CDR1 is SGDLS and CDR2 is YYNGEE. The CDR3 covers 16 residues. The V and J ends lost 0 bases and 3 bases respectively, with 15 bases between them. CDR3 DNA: TGTGCCAGCAGCGTAGGATCCCGGACGGTATACTATGGCTACACCTTC. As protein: CASSVGSRTVYYGYTF. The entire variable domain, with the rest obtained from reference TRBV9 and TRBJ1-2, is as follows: DSGVTQTPKHLITATGQRVTLRCSPRSGDLSVYWYQQSLDQGLQFLIQYYNGEERAKGNILERFSAQQFPDLHSELNLSSLELGDSALYFCASSVGSRTVYYGYTFGSGTRLTVV.